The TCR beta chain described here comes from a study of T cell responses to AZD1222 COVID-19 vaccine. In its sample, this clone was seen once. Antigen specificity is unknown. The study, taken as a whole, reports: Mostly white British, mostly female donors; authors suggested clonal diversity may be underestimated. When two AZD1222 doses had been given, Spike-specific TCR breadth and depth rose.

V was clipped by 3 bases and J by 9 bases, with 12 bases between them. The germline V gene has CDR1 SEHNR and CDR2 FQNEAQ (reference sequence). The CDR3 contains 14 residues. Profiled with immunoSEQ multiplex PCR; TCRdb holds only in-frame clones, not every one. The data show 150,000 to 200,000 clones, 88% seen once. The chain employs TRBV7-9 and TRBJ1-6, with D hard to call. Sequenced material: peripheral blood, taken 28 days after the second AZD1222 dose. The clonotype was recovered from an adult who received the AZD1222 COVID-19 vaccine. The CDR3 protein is CASSLQVDGSPLHF. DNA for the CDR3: TGTGCCAGCAGCTTGCAGGTCGACGGTTCACCCCTCCACTTT.